The sequence of this TCR beta chain was determined in a study of CD8 T cells in ankylosing spondylitis. Study-wide findings and caveats: Reportedly, significant enrichment of disease-linked clones occurred in matched ankylosing spondylitis synovial fluid. Prior literature has documented some motif variants in synovial fluid and blood from reactive arthritis. Blood of patients with ankylosing spondylitis appeared to be characterized by a TCR beta motif of eight highly homologous variants.

V lost 1 base to trimming and J lost 0 bases; unmatched junction nucleotides: 5. This CDR3 contains 18 residues. Germline CDR1 LGHDT, CDR2 YNNKEL (reference sequence). It was by quantitative 5'-RACE with molecular barcodes that TCR beta libraries were made. TCRdb redid the calling of the 5' RACE reads with MiXCR, one entry per CDR3 protein. The repertoire holds fewer than 750,000 distinct CDR3 sequences, with 19% as singletons. Of note for this clonotype: Its specificity is not known.

V gene TRBV3-1 combines with J gene TRBJ2-2; 10 positions match TRBD2. The TCR sequence derives from a male donor with ankylosing spondylitis. The sample was blood, either unsorted or a sorted T cell fraction (not recorded which). Here the CDR3 reads CASSQGTSGYANTGELFF. The CDR3 DNA follows: TGTGCCAGCAGCCAAGGGACTAGCGGTTACGCGAACACCGGGGAGCTGTTTTTT.